A selection of T cell receptor beta chains follows, all from one sample in a study of blood T cell repertoires in COVID-19. TCRdb's table, derived via immunoSEQ multiplex PCR, lists solely in-frame clones and lacks some. The sample contains around 88,000 clones, around 85% of which appear only once. Sequencing was done on a sample of peripheral blood. The receptors shown here come from a man aged 55 to 70 with acute or convalescent COVID-19. Each CDR3 is given with its conserved first and last residue. Not every row has a clone size; where given, it reads once, few, many or a size class.

v_call: TRBV5-6
j_call: TRBJ2-1
clone_size: .
cdr3_aa: CASSLYEGGLSYNEQFF

v_call: TRBV7-2
j_call: TRBJ1-5
clone_size: .
cdr3_aa: CASSFDRASNQPQHF

v_call: TRBV18
j_call: TRBJ1-1
clone_size: .
cdr3_aa: CASSPFGPGGLSEAFF

v_call: TRBV14
j_call: TRBJ2-1
clone_size: .
cdr3_aa: CASSERTSRHEQFF

v_call: TRBV7-2
j_call: TRBJ2-7
clone_size: .
cdr3_aa: CASSSYSYYEQYF

v_call: TRBV19
j_call: TRBJ1-2
clone_size: once
cdr3_aa: CASVQGQGAPAYGYTF

v_call: TRBV6-2/TRBV6-3
j_call: TRBJ2-7
clone_size: .
cdr3_aa: CASGLAVPYEQYF

v_call: TRBV10-3
j_call: TRBJ2-7
clone_size: .
cdr3_aa: CAIKRESSYEQYF

v_call: TRBV24-1
j_call: TRBJ2-2
clone_size: .
cdr3_aa: CAIGQSGELFF

v_call: TRBV10-3
j_call: TRBJ1-1
clone_size: .
cdr3_aa: CAISDQGVTTEAFF

v_call: TRBV14
j_call: TRBJ1-2
clone_size: .
cdr3_aa: CASSQFLDRGYGYTF

v_call: TRBV19
j_call: TRBJ2-1
clone_size: once
cdr3_aa: CASSIWGSGNNEQFF

v_call: TRBV4-2
j_call: TRBJ2-1
clone_size: .
cdr3_aa: CASSQDLAGGRNEQFF

v_call: TRBV7-2
j_call: TRBJ2-2
clone_size: .
cdr3_aa: CASSLYSRGASNTGELFF

v_call: TRBV2
j_call: TRBJ2-7
clone_size: .
cdr3_aa: CAGSGTANYEQYF

v_call: TRBV5-4
j_call: TRBJ2-1
clone_size: .
cdr3_aa: CASSSGTSIDEQFF

v_call: TRBV7-2
j_call: TRBJ2-5
clone_size: few
cdr3_aa: CASRTGGQTSGTETQYF

v_call: TRBV5-8
j_call: TRBJ1-5
clone_size: .
cdr3_aa: CASSLLANQPQHF

v_call: TRBV27
j_call: TRBJ2-3
clone_size: .
cdr3_aa: CASSFWGVGDTQYF

v_call: TRBV11-1
j_call: TRBJ2-3
clone_size: .
cdr3_aa: CASSLYSGRDTDTQYF

v_call: TRBV19
j_call: TRBJ1-3
clone_size: .
cdr3_aa: CASSRTGWSSGNTIYF

v_call: TRBV7-9
j_call: TRBJ1-4
clone_size: .
cdr3_aa: CASSALQGNEKLFF

v_call: TRBV30
j_call: TRBJ1-6
clone_size: .
cdr3_aa: CAWSVGTTNSPLHF

v_call: TRBV30
j_call: TRBJ1-1
clone_size: few
cdr3_aa: CAWKPGHYTEAFF

v_call: TRBV5-6
j_call: TRBJ2-7
clone_size: .
cdr3_aa: CASSSGSGYEQYF

v_call: TRBV30
j_call: TRBJ1-6
clone_size: .
cdr3_aa: CAWRAGQGHSPLHF

v_call: TRBV5-1
j_call: TRBJ1-4
clone_size: .
cdr3_aa: CASSLDPATNEKLFF

v_call: TRBV5-1
j_call: TRBJ1-5
clone_size: .
cdr3_aa: CASSLTGGQPQHF

v_call: TRBV11-2
j_call: TRBJ2-2
clone_size: once
cdr3_aa: CASSLGGSKNTGELFF

v_call: TRBV7-2
j_call: TRBJ2-2
clone_size: .
cdr3_aa: CASSLVRRRDTNTGELFF

v_call: TRBV5-6
j_call: TRBJ1-2
clone_size: .
cdr3_aa: CASSSNTGEGSGYTF

v_call: TRBV6-5
j_call: TRBJ2-7
clone_size: .
cdr3_aa: CASSYSDRGLTYEQYF

v_call: TRBV7-2
j_call: TRBJ1-4
clone_size: .
cdr3_aa: CASSLAPNRGSRKLFF

v_call: TRBV5-4
j_call: TRBJ1-2
clone_size: .
cdr3_aa: CASSPYRSHQYSNYGYTF

v_call: TRBV5-4
j_call: TRBJ2-1
clone_size: few
cdr3_aa: CASSWTGFNEQFF

v_call: TRBV29-1
j_call: TRBJ1-1
clone_size: .
cdr3_aa: CSVIGQGGTEAFF

v_call: TRBV29-1
j_call: TRBJ2-5
clone_size: .
cdr3_aa: CSVRELGTQYF

v_call: TRBV18
j_call: TRBJ1-4
clone_size: .
cdr3_aa: CASSPGQGLEKLFF

v_call: TRBV5-6
j_call: TRBJ1-3
clone_size: .
cdr3_aa: CASSGGTARLSGNTIYF

v_call: TRBV4-3
j_call: TRBJ1-2
clone_size: .
cdr3_aa: CASSQVEGGIGIYGYTF

v_call: TRBV4-1
j_call: TRBJ2-3
clone_size: .
cdr3_aa: CASSQGGTGFTDTQYF

v_call: TRBV6-5
j_call: TRBJ1-1
clone_size: .
cdr3_aa: CASRRGQGDTEAFF

v_call: TRBV7-2
j_call: TRBJ2-1
clone_size: .
cdr3_aa: CASSSTSGSNNEQFF

v_call: TRBV4-3
j_call: TRBJ2-3
clone_size: .
cdr3_aa: CASSQAPGDTQYF

v_call: TRBV4-3
j_call: TRBJ2-1
clone_size: once
cdr3_aa: CASSRIGREGRRFF

v_call: TRBV6-5
j_call: TRBJ1-2
clone_size: .
cdr3_aa: CASSYSEGLGYTF

v_call: TRBV18
j_call: TRBJ1-2
clone_size: .
cdr3_aa: CASSGTGDPAYGYTF

v_call: TRBV7-2
j_call: TRBJ2-5
clone_size: .
cdr3_aa: CASSFTGSETQYF

v_call: TRBV10-3
j_call: TRBJ2-1
clone_size: few
cdr3_aa: CAISDMFSGLWQFF

v_call: TRBV11-3
j_call: TRBJ1-2
clone_size: .
cdr3_aa: CASSRGGNRGDGYTF

v_call: TRBV7-9
j_call: TRBJ1-3
clone_size: .
cdr3_aa: CASSGRTEGNTIYF

v_call: TRBV4-3
j_call: TRBJ2-5
clone_size: .
cdr3_aa: CASSQDQGSTQYF

v_call: TRBV5-1
j_call: TRBJ2-3
clone_size: .
cdr3_aa: CASSLGRSGSTDTQYF